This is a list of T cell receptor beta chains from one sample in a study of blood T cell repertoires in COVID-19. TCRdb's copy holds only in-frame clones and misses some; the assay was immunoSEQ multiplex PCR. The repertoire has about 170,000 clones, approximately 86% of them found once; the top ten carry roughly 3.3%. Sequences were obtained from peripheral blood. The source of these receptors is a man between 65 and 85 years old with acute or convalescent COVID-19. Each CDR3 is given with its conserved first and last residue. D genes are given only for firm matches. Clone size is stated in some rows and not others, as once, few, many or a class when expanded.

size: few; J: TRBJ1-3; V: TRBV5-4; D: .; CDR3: CASSPSGGASGNTIYF; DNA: TGTGCCAGCAGCCCGTCCGGGGGGGCCTCTGGAAACACCATATATTTT
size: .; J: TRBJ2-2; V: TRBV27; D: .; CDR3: CASSAHDREVGELFF; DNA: TGTGCCAGCAGTGCCCATGACAGGGAGGTCGGGGAGCTGTTTTTT
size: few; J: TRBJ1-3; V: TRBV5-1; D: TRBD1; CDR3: CASSLWGQDAGNTIYF; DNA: TGCGCCAGCAGCCTCTGGGGACAGGACGCTGGAAACACCATATATTTT
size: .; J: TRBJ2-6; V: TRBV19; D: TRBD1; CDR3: CASSDPGQGAGANVLTF; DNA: TGTGCCAGTAGTGACCCGGGACAGGGGGCTGGGGCCAACGTCCTGACTTTC
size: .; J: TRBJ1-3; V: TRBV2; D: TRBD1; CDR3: CASSPGQSGNTIYF; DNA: TGTGCCAGCAGTCCGGGACAGTCTGGAAACACCATATATTTT
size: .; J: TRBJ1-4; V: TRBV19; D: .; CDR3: CASNRVFYEKLFF; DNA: TGTGCCAGTAACAGGGTCTTTTATGAAAAACTGTTTTTT
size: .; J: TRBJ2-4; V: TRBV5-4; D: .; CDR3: CASSLNSENIQYF; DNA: TGTGCCAGCAGCTTGAACAGTGAAAACATTCAGTACTTC
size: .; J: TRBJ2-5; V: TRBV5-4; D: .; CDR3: CASSLGPVETQYF; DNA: TGTGCCAGCAGCTTGGGCCCGGTAGAGACCCAGTACTTC
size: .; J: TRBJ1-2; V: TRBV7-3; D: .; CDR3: CASSQGQGYGYTF; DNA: TGTGCCAGCAGCCAGGGTCAGGGGTATGGCTACACCTTC
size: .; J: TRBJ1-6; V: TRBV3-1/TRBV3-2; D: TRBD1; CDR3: CASSPNRGRVSPLHF; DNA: TGTGCCAGCAGCCCCAACAGGGGGCGCGTTTCACCCCTCCACTTT
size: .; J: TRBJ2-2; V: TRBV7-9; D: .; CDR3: CAIPPGRVNTGELFF; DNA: TGTGCCATCCCCCCGGGAAGGGTGAACACCGGGGAGCTGTTTTTT
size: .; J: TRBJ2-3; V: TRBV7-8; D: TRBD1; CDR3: CASSPRQGETDTQYF; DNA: TGTGCCAGCAGCCCTCGACAGGGGGAGACAGATACGCAGTATTTT
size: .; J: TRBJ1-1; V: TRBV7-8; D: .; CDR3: CASSLRTGGAFF; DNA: TGTGCCAGCAGCTTACGGACCGGCGGGGCTTTCTTT
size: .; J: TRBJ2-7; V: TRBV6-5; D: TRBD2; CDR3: CASSWGGTETYEQYF; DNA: TGTGCCAGCTCATGGGGAGGGACTGAGACCTACGAGCAGTACTTC
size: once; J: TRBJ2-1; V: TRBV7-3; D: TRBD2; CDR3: CASSLRLADNEQFF; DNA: TGTGCCAGCAGCTTGCGGCTAGCGGACAATGAGCAGTTCTTC
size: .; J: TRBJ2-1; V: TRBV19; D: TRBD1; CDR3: CASSARDRVYNEQFF; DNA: TGTGCCAGTAGTGCCCGGGACAGGGTTTACAATGAGCAGTTCTTC
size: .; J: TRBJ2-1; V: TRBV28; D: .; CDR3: CASSFAYSSYNEQFF; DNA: TGTGCCAGCAGTTTCGCATACAGCTCCTACAATGAGCAGTTCTTC
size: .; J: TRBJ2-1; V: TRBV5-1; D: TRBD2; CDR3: CASSILAGYYNEQFF; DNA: TGCGCCAGCAGCATACTAGCGGGGTACTACAATGAGCAGTTCTTC
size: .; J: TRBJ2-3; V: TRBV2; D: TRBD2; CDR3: CATPGLADMVSTDTQYF; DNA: TGTGCCACCCCCGGCCTAGCGGATATGGTTAGCACAGATACGCAGTATTTT
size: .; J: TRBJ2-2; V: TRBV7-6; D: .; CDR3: CASSFRAGELFF; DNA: TGTGCCAGCAGCTTCCGGGCCGGGGAGCTGTTTTTT
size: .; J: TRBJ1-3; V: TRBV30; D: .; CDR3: CAWSVGAGNTIYF; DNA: TGTGCCTGGAGTGTGGGGGCGGGAAACACCATATATTTT
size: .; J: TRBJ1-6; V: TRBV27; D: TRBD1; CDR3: CASKWDRENNSPLHF; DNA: TGTGCCAGCAAATGGGACAGGGAGAATAATTCACCCCTCCACTTT
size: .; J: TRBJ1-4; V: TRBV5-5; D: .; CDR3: CASSLVSVEKLFF; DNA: TGTGCCAGCAGCTTGGTTTCAGTCGAAAAACTGTTTTTT
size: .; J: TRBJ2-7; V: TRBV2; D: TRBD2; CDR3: CASKLAGDLYEQYF; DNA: TGTGCCAGCAAACTAGCGGGAGACCTCTACGAGCAGTACTTC
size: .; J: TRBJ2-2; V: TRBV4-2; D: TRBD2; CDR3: CASSQQASGDNTGELFF; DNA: TGTGCCAGCAGCCAACAGGCTAGCGGGGATAACACCGGGGAGCTGTTTTTT
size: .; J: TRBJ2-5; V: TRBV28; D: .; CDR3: CASRRSGETQYF; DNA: TGTGCCAGCAGGAGATCAGGAGAGACCCAGTACTTC
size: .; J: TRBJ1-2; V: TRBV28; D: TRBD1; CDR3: CASTAGGEVNYGYTF; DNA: TGTGCCAGCACTGCAGGGGGCGAGGTTAACTATGGCTACACCTTC
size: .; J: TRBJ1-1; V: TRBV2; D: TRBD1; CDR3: CATFSTGVTEAFF; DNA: TGTGCCACCTTTTCGACAGGGGTGACTGAAGCTTTCTTT
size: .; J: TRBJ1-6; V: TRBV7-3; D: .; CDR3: CASSLVRGASSPLHF; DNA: TGTGCCAGCAGTCTTGTCCGGGGGGCGAGTTCACCCCTCCACTTT
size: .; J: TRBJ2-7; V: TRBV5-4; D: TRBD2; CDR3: CASSWGSGSGSYEQYF; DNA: TGTGCCAGCAGCTGGGGTTCGGGTAGCGGGAGCTACGAGCAGTACTTC
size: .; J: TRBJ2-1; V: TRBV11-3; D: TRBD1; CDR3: CASSLDQGARSYNEQFF; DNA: TGTGCCAGCAGCTTAGATCAGGGGGCCAGGTCCTACAATGAGCAGTTCTTC
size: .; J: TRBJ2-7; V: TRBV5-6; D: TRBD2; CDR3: CASSLDSLAEFTYEQYF; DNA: TGTGCCAGCAGCTTGGATTCACTAGCGGAATTTACCTACGAGCAGTACTTC
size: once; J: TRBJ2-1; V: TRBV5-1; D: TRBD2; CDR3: CASSLVPSGGPNEQFF; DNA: TGCGCCAGCAGCTTGGTCCCTAGCGGGGGCCCTAATGAGCAGTTCTTC
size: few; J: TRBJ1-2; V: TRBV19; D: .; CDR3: CASSPEGYGYTF; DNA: TGTGCCAGTAGCCCGGAGGGCTATGGCTACACCTTC
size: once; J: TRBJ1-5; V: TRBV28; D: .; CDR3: CASSITNQPQHF; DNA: TGTGCCAGCAGTATAACAAATCAGCCCCAGCATTTT
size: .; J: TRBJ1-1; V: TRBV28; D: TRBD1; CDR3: CASSSQGKGAFF; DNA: TGTGCCAGCAGTTCACAGGGGAAGGGAGCTTTCTTT
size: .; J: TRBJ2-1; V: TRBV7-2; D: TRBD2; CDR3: CASSFDAGLVSFF; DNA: TGTGCCAGCAGCTTCGATGCGGGACTAGTATCTTTCTTC
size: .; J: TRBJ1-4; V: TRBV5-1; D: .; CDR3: CASSIGGGDEKLFF; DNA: TGCGCCAGCAGCATAGGAGGGGGGGATGAAAAACTGTTTTTT
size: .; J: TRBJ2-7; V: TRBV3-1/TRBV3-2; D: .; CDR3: CASSQGFGQTYEQYF; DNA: TGTGCCAGCAGCCAGGGTTTTGGACAGACCTACGAGCAGTACTTC
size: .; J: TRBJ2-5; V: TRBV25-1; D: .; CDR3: CATRNSAQYF; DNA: TGTGCCACCAGGAATTCAGCCCAGTACTTC
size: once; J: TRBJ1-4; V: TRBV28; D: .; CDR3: CASSPPGAGISTNEKLFF; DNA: TGTGCCAGCAGTCCTCCCGGCGCAGGGATCAGTACTAATGAAAAACTGTTTTTT
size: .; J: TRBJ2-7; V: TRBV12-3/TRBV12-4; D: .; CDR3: CASRGGQPYEQYF; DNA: TGTGCCAGCAGGGGGGGACAGCCCTACGAGCAGTACTTC
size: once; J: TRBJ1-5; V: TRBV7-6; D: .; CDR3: CASSPQAYSNQPQHF; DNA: TGTGCCAGCAGCCCACAGGCGTATAGCAATCAGCCCCAGCATTTT
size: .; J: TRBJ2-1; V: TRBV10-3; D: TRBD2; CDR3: CAISESTASGRSASYNEQFF; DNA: TGTGCCATCAGTGAGTCAACCGCTAGCGGGAGGTCAGCATCCTACAATGAGCAGTTCTTC
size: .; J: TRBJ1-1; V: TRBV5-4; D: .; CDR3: CASSLERANTEAFF; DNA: TGTGCCAGCAGCTTGGAGAGGGCCAACACTGAAGCTTTCTTT
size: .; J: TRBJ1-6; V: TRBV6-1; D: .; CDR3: CASSEDGWPYNSPLHF; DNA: TGTGCCAGCAGTGAAGATGGCTGGCCCTATAATTCACCCCTCCACTTT
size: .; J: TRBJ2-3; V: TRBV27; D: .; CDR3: CATTSSFTDTQYF; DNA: TGTGCCACCACTAGCAGTTTCACAGATACGCAGTATTTT
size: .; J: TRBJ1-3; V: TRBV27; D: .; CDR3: CASSLTRRAGNTIYF; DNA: TGTGCCAGCAGTTTAACGCGCAGGGCTGGAAACACCATATATTTT
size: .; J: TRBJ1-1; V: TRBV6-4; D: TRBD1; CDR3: CASSADRAGTEAFF; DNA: TGTGCCAGCAGCGCGGACAGGGCGGGCACTGAAGCTTTCTTT
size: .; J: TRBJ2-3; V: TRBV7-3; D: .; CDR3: CASSPFFADTQYF; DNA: TGTGCCAGCAGCCCTTTTTTCGCAGATACGCAGTATTTT
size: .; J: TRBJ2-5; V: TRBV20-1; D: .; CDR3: CSASGQGQETQYF; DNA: TGCAGTGCTAGTGGGCAGGGCCAAGAGACCCAGTACTTC
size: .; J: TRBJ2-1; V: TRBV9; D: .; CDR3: CASQGPSGDNEQFF; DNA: TGTGCCTCCCAGGGGCCCAGCGGCGACAATGAGCAGTTCTTC
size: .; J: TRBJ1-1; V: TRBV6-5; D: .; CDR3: CASSYPTGPGAFF; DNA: TGTGCCAGCAGTTACCCAACAGGGCCGGGAGCTTTCTTT
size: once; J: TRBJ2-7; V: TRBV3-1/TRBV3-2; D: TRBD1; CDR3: CASSGGQGDYEQYF; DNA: TGTGCCAGCAGCGGGGGACAGGGTGATTACGAGCAGTACTTC
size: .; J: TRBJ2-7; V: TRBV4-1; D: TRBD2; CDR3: CASSQDLRAGKEYF; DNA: TGCGCCAGCAGCCAAGATCTCCGAGCGGGAAAGGAGTACTTC